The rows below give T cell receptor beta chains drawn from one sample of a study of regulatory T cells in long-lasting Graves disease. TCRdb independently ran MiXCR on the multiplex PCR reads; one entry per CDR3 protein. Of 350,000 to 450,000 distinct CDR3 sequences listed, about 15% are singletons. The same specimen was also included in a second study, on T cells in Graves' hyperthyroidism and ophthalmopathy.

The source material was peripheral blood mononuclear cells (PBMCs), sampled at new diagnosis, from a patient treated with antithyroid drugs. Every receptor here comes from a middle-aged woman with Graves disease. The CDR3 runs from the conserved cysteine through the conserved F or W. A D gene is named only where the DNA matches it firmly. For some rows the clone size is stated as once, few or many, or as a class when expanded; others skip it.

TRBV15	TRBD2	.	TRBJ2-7	TGTGCCACCAGCAGAGACAGCGGGGGCGACGAGCAGTACTTC	CATSRDSGGDEQYF
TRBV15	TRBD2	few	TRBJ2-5	TGTGCCACCAGCAGAGATCGGGAGGGGAAAGGGACCCAGTACTTC	CATSRDREGKGTQYF
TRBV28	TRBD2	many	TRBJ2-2	TGTGCCAGCAGTTTTGAGGGCCGACTAGCGGACACCGGGGAGCTGTTTTTT	CASSFEGRLADTGELFF
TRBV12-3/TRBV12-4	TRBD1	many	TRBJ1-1	TGTGCCAGCAGTTTTGAGGGGGCGAGCACTGAAGCTTTCTTT	CASSFEGASTEAFF
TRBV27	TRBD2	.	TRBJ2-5	TGTGCCAGCAGTTCAAGGACTAGCGTTGCCCAAGAGACCCAGTACTTC	CASSSRTSVAQETQYF
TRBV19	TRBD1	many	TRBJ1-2	TGTGCCAGTAGTTTAAGACAGGGAGGCTACACCTTC	CASSLRQGGYTF
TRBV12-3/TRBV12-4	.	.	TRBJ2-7	TGTGCCAGCAGTTTAGGGGGGCCCTATGGCGAGCAGTACTTC	CASSLGGPYGEQYF
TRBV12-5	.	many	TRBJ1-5	TGTGCTAGTGGTCTGGGAGGTAGCAATCAGCCCCAGCATTTT	CASGLGGSNQPQHF
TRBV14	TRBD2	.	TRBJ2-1	TGTGCCAGCAGCCAAGGGCCTAGCGGGAGGCTTATGGGGCAGTTCTTC	CASSQGPSGRLMGQFF
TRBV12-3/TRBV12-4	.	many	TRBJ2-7	TGTGCCAGCAGGGCCGGAGGGGGTAACGAGCAGTACTTC	CASRAGGGNEQYF
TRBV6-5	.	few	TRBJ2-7	TGTGCCAGCAGTTACTTGTCAGGCGGTAGCTACGAGCAGTACTTC	CASSYLSGGSYEQYF
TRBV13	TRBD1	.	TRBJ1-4	TGTGCCAGCAGTTCAACCGGGACAGGGGTAGAGAAACTGTTTTTT	CASSSTGTGVEKLFF
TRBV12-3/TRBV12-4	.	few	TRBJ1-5	TGTGCCAGCAGTTTAGCGCAGGGGTCGGTGAATCAGCCCCAGCATTTT	CASSLAQGSVNQPQHF
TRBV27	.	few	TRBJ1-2	TGTGCCAGCAGTCTGACATCTGGCCTCTATGGCTACACCTTC	CASSLTSGLYGYTF
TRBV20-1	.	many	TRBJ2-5	TGCAGTGCTAGAGGCCGAGAGACCCAGTACTTC	CSARGRETQYF
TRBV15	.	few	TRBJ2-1	TGTGCCACCAGCAGAGATTTCGTGGTGGGCCTCAATGAGCAGTTCTTC	CATSRDFVVGLNEQFF
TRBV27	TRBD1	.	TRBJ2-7	TGTGCCAGCAGTCTAAGGGGACAGCTCTACGAGCAGTACTTC	CASSLRGQLYEQYF
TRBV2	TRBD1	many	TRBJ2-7	TGTGCCAGCAGTAAGGACAGGGGGCAGTACGAGCAGTACTTC	CASSKDRGQYEQYF
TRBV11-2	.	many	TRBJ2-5	TGTGCCAGCAGCAAAGGCCGGTCGGAGGAGACCCAGTACTTC	CASSKGRSEETQYF
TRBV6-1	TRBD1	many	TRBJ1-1	TGTGCCAGCAGTCGCCTCTCCGGGACAGGCCTGTCTGAAGCTTTCTTT	CASSRLSGTGLSEAFF
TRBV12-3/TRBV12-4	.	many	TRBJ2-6	TGTGCCAGCAGCCGCCAGGGGTCTGGGGCCAACGTCCTGACTTTC	CASSRQGSGANVLTF
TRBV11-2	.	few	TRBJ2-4	TGTGCCAGCAGCTCCGTCGCGGGCAAAAACATTCAGTACTTC	CASSSVAGKNIQYF
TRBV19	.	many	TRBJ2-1	TGTGCCAGTTCGATGGAAGAGGGCGGGGTGAATGAGCAGTTCTTC	CASSMEEGGVNEQFF
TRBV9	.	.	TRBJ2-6	TGTGCCAGCAGCGAAAGGGCCGGGGCCAACGTCCTGACTTTC	CASSERAGANVLTF
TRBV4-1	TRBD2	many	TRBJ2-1	TGCGCCAGCAGCCTTCTCGGGACTAGCTACAATGAGCAGTTCTTC	CASSLLGTSYNEQFF